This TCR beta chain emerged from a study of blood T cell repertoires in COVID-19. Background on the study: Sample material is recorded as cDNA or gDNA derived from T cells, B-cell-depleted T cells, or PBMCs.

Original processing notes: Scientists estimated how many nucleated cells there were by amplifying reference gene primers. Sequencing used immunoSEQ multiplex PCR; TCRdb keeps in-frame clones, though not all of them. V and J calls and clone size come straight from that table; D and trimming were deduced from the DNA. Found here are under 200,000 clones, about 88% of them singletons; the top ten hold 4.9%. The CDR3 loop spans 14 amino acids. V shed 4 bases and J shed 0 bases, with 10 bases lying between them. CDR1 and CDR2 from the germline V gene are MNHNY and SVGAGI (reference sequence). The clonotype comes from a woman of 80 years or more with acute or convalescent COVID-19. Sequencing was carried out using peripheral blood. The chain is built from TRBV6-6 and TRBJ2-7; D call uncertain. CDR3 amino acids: CASSFTLASYEQYF. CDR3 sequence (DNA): TGTGCCAGCAGTTTTACCTTGGCCTCCTACGAGCAGTACTTC.